This T cell receptor beta chain comes out of a study of technical replicates of blood from a few donors. The ends were cut back, 2 bases at V and 8 bases at J, with 18 bases in the middle. The CDR3 loop spans 15 amino acids. The germline V gene encodes CDR1 MNHNS and CDR2 SASEGT. The protocol was immunoSEQ multiplex PCR, while the TCRdb copy is restricted to in-frame clones and leaves out a portion. The sample comprises over 70,000 clones, just under 97% of which are singletons, and around 0.2% rests with the top ten. The receptor's source is a human donor in good health. The chain recombines TRBV6-1 with TRBJ1-2; tentative D call: TRBD1 (5 bases). The sample consisted of T cells isolated from PBMCs. The CDR3, as DNA: TGTGCCAGCAGTGAATGGGTACAGGAAGCGGGCGGCTACACCTTC. Protein product: CASSEWVQEAGGYTF.